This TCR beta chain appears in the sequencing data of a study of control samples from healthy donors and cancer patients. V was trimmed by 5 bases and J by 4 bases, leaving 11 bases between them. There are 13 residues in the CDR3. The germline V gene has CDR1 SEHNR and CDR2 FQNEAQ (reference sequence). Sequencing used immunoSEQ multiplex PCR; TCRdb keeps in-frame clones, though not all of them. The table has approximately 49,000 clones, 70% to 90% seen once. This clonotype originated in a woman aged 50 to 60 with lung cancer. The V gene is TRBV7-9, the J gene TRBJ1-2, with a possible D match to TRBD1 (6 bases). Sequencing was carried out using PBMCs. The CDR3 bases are TGTGCCAGCAGCCAGCGACAGGCCTATGGCTACACCTTC. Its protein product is CASSQRQAYGYTF. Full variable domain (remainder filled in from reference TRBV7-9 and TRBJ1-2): DTGVSQNPRHKITKRGQNVTFRCDPISEHNRLYWYRQTLGQGPEFLTYFQNEAQLEKSRLLSDRFSAERPKGSFSTLEIQRTEQGDSAMYLCASSQRQAYGYTFGSGTRLTVV.